This passage covers 19 T cell receptor beta chains from one sample sequenced in a study of regulatory T cells in long-lasting Graves disease. Building of the TCR beta libraries involved iRepertoire HTBI primers and Arm-PCR of CDR3 regions. One entry per CDR3 protein, called by TCRdb with MiXCR from the multiplex PCR reads. The sample contains fewer than 550,000 distinct CDR3 sequences, roughly 21% of which appear only once. Time point of the sample: persistent/refractory GD, antithyroid drugs over 5 years with positive TRAb. Scientists built the TCR library using RNA that was extracted from PBMCs. The sample here was peripheral blood mononuclear cells (PBMCs), taken when the disease was refractory, from a patient treated with antithyroid drugs. The receptor set was obtained from a female donor with Graves disease.

This clonotype was observed many times. The chain joins TRBV2 to TRBJ1-4; TRBD1 is a possible D gene (5 bases). Germline CDR1 and CDR2: SNHLY and FYNNEI. CDR3 size: 15 residues. The germline V and J ends were trimmed by 6 bases and 6 bases, with 17 bases remaining between them. The CDR3 protein is CASREGLTPDEKLFF. DNA for the CDR3: TGTGCCAGCAGAGAGGGACTGACGCCAGATGAAAAACTGTTTTTT.

This chain links TRBV6-5 with TRBJ1-1; TRBD1 aligns across 9 bases. The V gene's germline CDR1 is MNHEY and CDR2 SVGAGI. J was trimmed by 5 bases and V by 0 bases; bases with no gene match: 1. The CDR3 has 14 residues. Written as DNA, the CDR3 is TGTGCCAGCAGTTACTCCGACAGGGGGACTGAAGCTTTCTTT. It translates to CASSYSDRGTEAFF.

This clonotype was detected many times. The V gene is TRBV2, the J gene TRBJ1-3; unclear D gene. CDR1 and CDR2 (germline): SNHLY, FYNNEI. V lost 6 bases and J lost 0, with 12 bases in between. The CDR3 covers 15 residues. CDR3 sequence: CASRGTLRSGNTIYF. CDR3 bases: TGTGCCAGCAGGGGAACACTTCGCTCTGGAAACACCATATATTTT.

This clonotype was recorded at least ten times. The V call is TRBV2, the J call TRBJ2-5, with 11 bases aligning to TRBD2. Trimming at V came to 4 bases and at J to 2 bases, leaving 3 bases not matched to a gene. The germline V gene has CDR1 SNHLY and CDR2 FYNNEI. CDR3 length: 15 residues. The CDR3 DNA is TGTGCCAGCAGTGGGGGACTAGCGGATCAAGAGACCCAGTACTTC. The encoded protein is CASSGGLADQETQYF.

This clonotype was recorded a few times. The V gene is TRBV9, the J gene TRBJ1-3; D call uncertain. CDR1 is SGDLS and CDR2 is YYNGEE in the germline V gene. Between the trimmed V and J ends, which lost 4 bases and 4 bases, there was a span of 12 bases. The CDR3 runs 14 residues. CDR3 sequence (DNA): TGTGCCAGCAGCTCCCACGGGTCCGGAAACACCATATATTTT. Translation: CASSSHGSGNTIYF.

This chain uses TRBV28 with TRBJ2-3; 8 positions agree with TRBD2. The germline V gene encodes CDR1 MDHEN and CDR2 SYDVKM. The CDR3 spans 16 residues. Trimming removed 1 base from V and 2 bases from J; junction bases left unmatched: 5. The CDR3 DNA is TGTGCCAGCAGTTTATTAGGCGGGGGGCTCACAGATACGCAGTATTTT. It specifies CASSLLGGGLTDTQYF.

This clonotype was detected many times. The chain recombines TRBV6-5 with TRBJ2-5, with 7 bases identical to TRBD1. Germline V gene lookup returns CDR1 MNHEY and CDR2 SVGAGI. This CDR3 is built from 17 residues. J gave up 5 bases and V 4 bases, and 16 bases lay outside the gene matches. The CDR3 loop is CASSSFRQGVVAETQYF. CDR3 DNA: TGTGCCAGCAGTTCTTTCCGACAGGGAGTCGTCGCGGAGACCCAGTACTTC.

This clonotype was seen at least ten times. V gene TRBV28 combines with J gene TRBJ1-4; 8 positions agree with TRBD1. The junction had 3 bases not matched to a gene; V was cut back by 0 bases and J by 0 bases. The CDR3 length is 17 residues. Germline V gene sequence: CDR1 MDHEN, CDR2 SYDVKM. CDR3 protein: CASSLWGQAATNEKLFF. The CDR3 coding sequence is TGTGCCAGCAGTTTATGGGGACAGGCGGCAACTAATGAAAAACTGTTTTTT.

This clonotype was counted a few times. The rearrangement uses TRBV6-1 and TRBJ1-2, with no clear D. CDR3 size: 12 residues. Between the trimmed V and J ends, which lost 7 bases and 0 bases, there was a span of 6 bases. Germline lookup yields CDR1 MNHNS and CDR2 SASEGT. CDR3 nucleotides: TGTGCCAGCACCGAAGCTAACTATGGCTACACCTTC. Its protein is CASTEANYGYTF.

The V and J genes are TRBV11-2 and TRBJ2-3, with D possibly called TRBD1 or TRBD2 (5 bases each). Trimming stripped 5 bases from V and 2 bases from J, with 11 bases between. The CDR3 runs to 14 residues. Germline assignment: CDR1 SGHAT and CDR2 FQNNGV. The CDR3 coding sequence is TGTGCCAGCAGCCCTGGGACGTACACAGATACGCAGTATTTT. As protein: CASSPGTYTDTQYF.

This chain uses TRBV30 with TRBJ1-4; D remains unclear. This CDR3 comprises 15 residues. V lost 0 bases to trimming and J lost 4 bases, with 12 bases between them. From germline, CDR1 is GTSNPN and CDR2 SVGIG (reference sequence). Here the CDR3 reads CAWSVLREDNEKLFF. The CDR3 bases are TGTGCCTGGAGTGTACTTCGAGAAGATAATGAAAAACTGTTTTTT.

This clonotype was detected many times. The V call is TRBV5-1, the J call TRBJ1-2, with 7 bases matching TRBD1. Losses at the gene ends were 0 bases for V and 4 bases for J; bases not matched to a gene: 3. The CDR3 runs to 14 residues. The germline CDR1 and CDR2 sequences are SGHRS and YFSETQ. CDR3: CASSLGDSLYGYTF. The CDR3 coding sequence is TGCGCCAGCAGCTTGGGGGACAGCCTCTATGGCTACACCTTC.

The sample holds many counts of this clonotype. V and J are TRBV28 and TRBJ1-6; no reliable D call. CDR1 MDHEN and CDR2 SYDVKM come from the germline V gene. V lost 5 bases, J lost 10 bases, and 27 bases lay in between. The CDR3 runs to 18 residues. CDR3: CASSPMRPGEVSLSPLHF. CDR3 DNA: TGTGCCAGCAGTCCCATGCGTCCCGGAGAAGTCTCTTTATCACCCCTCCACTTT.

This clonotype came up a few times. V gene TRBV9 combines with J gene TRBJ1-2; D remains ambiguous. CDR3 size: 15 residues. The germline V gene encodes CDR1 SGDLS and CDR2 YYNGEE. Trimming took off 2 bases at V and 6 bases at J, with 17 bases between the two ends. The CDR3 sequence: CASSVGLSDIDGYTF. The CDR3 DNA is TGTGCCAGCAGCGTCGGGCTCTCCGATATCGATGGCTACACCTTC.

Points on this clonotype: The junction differs from germline at one of its ends, possibly a read error. This chain connects TRBV7-9 to TRBJ1-2; D is unclear. Germline lookup yields CDR1 SEHNR and CDR2 FQNEAQ (reference sequence). CDR3 length: 14 amino acids. CDR3 sequence reads: CASRLVEGLDGYTF. CDR3 nucleotide sequence: TGTGCCAGCAGATTAGTCGAGGGTCTCGATGGCTACACCTTC.

This clonotype was seen at least ten times. The chain is built from TRBV11-2 and TRBJ2-7; 7 nucleotides match TRBD1. After removal of 4 bases from V and 0 bases from J, the junction contained 15 bases not matched to a gene. CDR3 length equals 18 residues. Germline V gene lookup returns CDR1 SGHAT and CDR2 FQNNGV. Here the CDR3 reads CASSYQTPGTAYSYEQYF. Written as DNA, the CDR3 is TGTGCCAGCAGCTACCAAACCCCCGGGACAGCTTACTCCTACGAGCAGTACTTC.

V usage is TRBV6-1 and J usage is TRBJ1-3; maybe TRBD1 (5 bases). The V and J ends lost 3 bases and 0 bases respectively, with 15 bases between them. The CDR3 is 17 amino acids. Germline V lookup: CDR1 MNHNS, CDR2 SASEGT. The CDR3 DNA follows: TGTGCCAGCAGTGACCATCCCGGGGGGGGCTCTGGAAACACCATATATTTT. Protein product: CASSDHPGGGSGNTIYF.

This clonotype has at least ten counts. The chain employs TRBV28 and TRBJ1-5; D might be TRBD1 (5 bases). V was pared by 5 bases and J by 0 bases, with 8 bases between. CDR3 size: 14 residues. Germline V lookup: CDR1 MDHEN, CDR2 SYDVKM. The CDR3 nucleotides are TGTGCCAGCAGTGCAGGGCATAGCAATCAGCCCCAGCATTTT. Its translation: CASSAGHSNQPQHF.

V gene TRBV6-1 combines with J gene TRBJ2-3; 11 nucleotides align to TRBD2. V shed 4 bases, J shed 4 bases, and the junction held 7 bases outside the gene matches. The length of the CDR3 is 16 residues. The germline V gene has CDR1 MNHNS and CDR2 SASEGT. The CDR3 sequence is CASSGLAGIWADTQYF. Written as DNA, the CDR3 is TGTGCCAGCAGTGGACTAGCGGGGATTTGGGCAGATACGCAGTATTTT.